The 23 T cell receptor beta chains given below trace back to one sample, sequenced in a study of cytomegalovirus exposure and HLA in healthy donors. Measured with immunoSEQ multiplex PCR; TCRdb has only the in-frame clones, and not every one. The sample lists 200,000 to 250,000 clones, around nine tenths occurring once. The material sequenced was PBMCs. These receptors were obtained from a woman between 18 and 29 years old in good health and CMV-seronegative.

This rearrangement joins TRBV9 to TRBJ2-1, with TRBD2 matching 8 bases. Germline V gene sequence: CDR1 SGDLS, CDR2 YYNGEE. The junction had 12 bases not matched to a gene; V was cut back by 4 bases and J by 6 bases. The CDR3 length is 16 residues. DNA for the CDR3: TGTGCCAGCAGCCCTTACGGACTAGCTTCGGTCAATGAGCAGTTCTTC. Its translation is CASSPYGLASVNEQFF.

J is TRBJ2-7 and V is TRBV7-9; D is undetermined. Germline CDR1 reads SEHNR; CDR2 reads FQNEAQ (reference sequence). The length of the CDR3 is 12 residues. V was cut by 2 bases and J by 6 bases, with 8 bases left in between. The chain's CDR3 is CASSLSAGEQYF. CDR3 DNA: TGTGCCAGCAGCTTATCTGCCGGCGAGCAGTACTTC.

This chain links TRBV28 with TRBJ2-7, with 9 bases fitting TRBD1. V dropped 6 bases and J dropped 5; count of bases not matched to a gene: 14. The CDR3 consists of 16 residues. Germline V gene lookup returns CDR1 MDHEN and CDR2 SYDVKM. The CDR3 DNA reads TGTGCCAGCAGCCCCGGGACAGGGATGGGGTACAACGAGCAGTACTTC. This sequence encodes CASSPGTGMGYNEQYF.

This chain joins TRBV30 and TRBJ1-1; 7 bases fit TRBD1. The CDR3 runs to 13 residues. Unmatched junction bases numbered 3, after V lost 0 bases and J lost 5 bases. CDR1 is GTSNPN, CDR2 SVGIG, per germline (reference sequence). As DNA, the CDR3 is TGTGCCTGGAGTGTAGACAGGGTAACTGAAGCTTTCTTT. This translates into CAWSVDRVTEAFF.

V and J are TRBV7-3 and TRBJ1-1; 7 nucleotides agree with TRBD1. V lost 2 bases to trimming and J lost 0 bases; unmatched junction nucleotides: 9. This CDR3 has 17 amino acids. CDR1 SGHTA and CDR2 FQGTGA come from the germline V gene. CDR3 nucleotide sequence: TGTGCCAGCAGCTTACGAGGGGGCACTCTAATGAACACTGAAGCTTTCTTT. It codes for CASSLRGGTLMNTEAFF.

Concerning this clone: This sample includes further DNA sequences coding for the same CDR3. The chain couples TRBV20-1 to TRBJ1-1; D not certain. This CDR3 region has 10 residues. V was clipped by 3 bases and J by 4 bases, with 3 bases between them. Per germline, CDR1 DFQATT and CDR2 SNEGSKA (reference sequence). This CDR3 reads CSASGTEAFF. CDR3 bases: TGCAGTGCTAGCGGCACTGAAGCTTTCTTT.

This clone was seen a handful of times. The chain uses TRBV18 and TRBJ1-2, with no clear D. Germline V lookup: CDR1 KGHSH, CDR2 LQKENI. The CDR3 length is 13 residues. Trimming cost V 2 bases and J 8 bases, with 12 bases left between them. CDR3 bases: TGTGCCAGCTCACCAAACGGTCTATTAGGCTACACCTTC. Protein product: CASSPNGLLGYTF.

The chain couples TRBV19 to TRBJ2-7; TRBD2 agrees at 11 bases. CDR1 LNHDA and CDR2 SQIVND come from the germline V gene (reference sequence). The length of the CDR3 is 16 residues. The trim removed 6 bases at V and 6 bases at J, leaving 13 bases unmatched. The CDR3 loop reads CASSLPLTSGRSEQYF. CDR3 coding DNA: TGTGCCAGTAGCCTCCCCCTCACTAGCGGGAGAAGCGAGCAGTACTTC.

The sample holds one count of this clone. The rearrangement uses TRBV10-1 and TRBJ2-7; D may be TRBD1 (6 bases). V lost 0 bases to trimming and J lost 1 base, with 7 bases between them. The CDR3 contains 14 residues. Germline V gene lookup returns CDR1 WNHNN and CDR2 SYGVQD (reference sequence). The CDR3 spells CASSESTGSYEQYF. CDR3 DNA sequence: TGCGCCAGCAGTGAGTCGACAGGATCCTACGAGCAGTACTTC.

V and J are TRBV6-1 and TRBJ2-2; 7 nucleotides align to TRBD2. The germline V gene has CDR1 MNHNS and CDR2 SASEGT. The CDR3 is made up of 15 amino acids. V gave up 10 bases and J gave up 5 bases; unmatched junction bases: 13. The CDR3, as DNA: TGTGCCACCCCGATGGGCGGGAGCGAGACCGGGGAGCTGTTTTTT. Translation gives CATPMGGSETGELFF.

The rearrangement joins TRBV4-2 to TRBJ2-7, with 7 bases aligning to TRBD2. Germline assignment: CDR1 LGHNA and CDR2 YNFKEQ. This CDR3 region has 15 residues. V lost 4 bases, J lost 2 bases, and 8 bases stayed unmatched. The CDR3 spells CASSRASGGTYEQYF. The CDR3 nucleotides are TGTGCCAGCAGCCGAGCTAGCGGAGGGACCTACGAGCAGTACTTC.

This clone has just one count. CDR3 in amino acids: CASSFQAREGQPQHF. In DNA, the CDR3 is TGTGCCAGCAGTTTCCAGGCCAGGGAGGGTCAGCCCCAGCATTTT. The genes are TRBV27 and TRBJ1-5, with D perhaps matching TRBD1 (5 bases). Germline V gene sequence: CDR1 MNHEY, CDR2 SMNVEV (reference sequence). This CDR3 is built from 15 residues. Deletions cut 3 bases from V and 6 bases from J, with 15 bases between.

The rearrangement joins TRBV4-2 to TRBJ2-3, with 7 bases aligning to TRBD1. The junction had 2 bases not matched to a gene; V was cut back by 3 bases and J by 2 bases. The CDR3 totals 14 residues. The V gene's germline CDR1 is LGHNA and CDR2 YNFKEQ. CDR3 sequence: CASSQTGFTDTQYF. The CDR3 DNA is TGTGCCAGCAGCCAGACAGGGTTCACAGATACGCAGTATTTT.

V gene TRBV19 combines with J gene TRBJ1-2, with D perhaps matching TRBD1 (6 bases). CDR3 length: 13 residues. Germline lookup yields CDR1 LNHDA and CDR2 SQIVND (reference sequence). Trimming took 9 bases from V and 8 from J, leaving 19 bases between them. The CDR3 DNA reads TGTGCCAGCGGACAGCGCATTAAGGGAGGCTACACCTTC. Translation: CASGQRIKGGYTF. The full variable domain, rest sourced from reference TRBV19 and TRBJ1-2, is DGGITQSPKYLFRKEGQNVTLSCEQNLNHDAMYWYRQDPGQGLRLIYYSQIVNDFQKGDIAEGYSVSREKKESFPLTVTSAQKNPTAFYLCASGQRIKGGYTFGSGTRLTVV.

The chain joins TRBV15 to TRBJ1-2, with D unresolved. The CDR3 is made up of 14 amino acids. CDR1 is LNHNV, CDR2 YYDKDF, per germline (reference sequence). V was pared by 2 bases and J by 8 bases, with 15 bases between. Here the CDR3 DNA reads TGTGCCACCAGCAGAAAGGGAGAGACGTGGGGCTACACCTTC. Protein: CATSRKGETWGYTF. Full variable domain (remainder filled in from reference TRBV15 and TRBJ1-2): DAMVIQNPRYQVTQFGKPVTLSCSQTLNHNVMYWYQQKSSQAPKLLFHYYDKDFNNEADTPDNFQSRRPNTSFCFLDIRSPGLGDTAMYLCATSRKGETWGYTFGSGTRLTVV.

This clone has more than one count but fewer than ten. J is TRBJ1-3 and V is TRBV5-5; tentatively, D is TRBD1 (5 bases). V was shortened by 0 bases and J by 3 bases, with 16 bases between the two germline ends. The CDR3 loop spans 17 amino acids. Germline CDR1 is SGHKS and CDR2 is YYEKEE (reference sequence). In DNA form, the CDR3 reads TGTGCCAGCAGCTTGGCCCCCCAGGGTAGCGGTGGAAACACCATATATTTT. It encodes CASSLAPQGSGGNTIYF. The full variable domain, with the rest looked up from reference TRBV5-5 and TRBJ1-3, is DAGVTQSPTHLIKTRGQQVTLRCSPISGHKSVSWYQQVLGQGPQFIFQYYEKEERGRGNFPDRFSARQFPNYSSELNVNALLLGDSALYLCASSLAPQGSGGNTIYFGEGSWLTVV.

This chain joins TRBV5-5 and TRBJ2-1, with D maybe TRBD2 (6 bases). The CDR3 sequence is 13 residues long. The V end was cut by 5 bases, the J end by 8 bases, with 14 bases between. Germline-derived CDR1 and CDR2 are SGHKS and YYEKEE (reference sequence). CDR3 DNA: TGTGCCAGCAGTCACGGGGGTCTCGATGAGCAGTTCTTC. This codes for CASSHGGLDEQFF.

This chain's CDR3 is CASSLAGGVYNEQFF. The CDR3 bases are TGTGCCAGCAGTTTAGCGGGAGGAGTCTACAATGAGCAGTTCTTC. The chain links TRBV6-6 to TRBJ2-1; 10 bases map to TRBD2. The CDR3 has 15 amino acids. Germline V CDR1 and CDR2: MNHNY, SVGAGI (reference sequence). With V trimmed by 4 bases and J by 3 bases, 3 bases remained unmatched.

This chain links TRBV5-1 with TRBJ1-3, with D unclear. Per the germline V gene, CDR1 is SGHRS and CDR2 is YFSETQ. Trimming left V 0 bases short and J 7 bases short, with 14 bases between. The CDR3 has 15 residues. The CDR3 protein is CASSLADSGWNTIYF. As DNA, the CDR3 is TGCGCCAGCAGCTTGGCGGACTCTGGATGGAACACCATATATTTT.

The rearrangement uses TRBV10-2 and TRBJ1-2, with D possibly being TRBD1 (5 bases). CDR3 length equals 16 residues. Germline CDR1 reads WSHSY; CDR2 reads SAAADI. V was pared by 1 base and J by 3 bases, with 15 bases between. CDR3: CASSEFLTGIYYGYTF. CDR3 nucleotide sequence: TGCGCCAGCAGTGAGTTTTTAACAGGCATTTACTATGGCTACACCTTC.

The rearrangement joins TRBV7-2 to TRBJ1-2, with TRBD1 matching 8 bases. This CDR3 is built from 16 residues. V trimming: 3 bases; J trimming: 5 bases; junction bases outside the gene matches: 11. CDR1 SGHTA and CDR2 FQGNSA come from the germline V gene. CDR3 region: CASSFRARTGRYGYTF. DNA of the CDR3: TGTGCCAGCAGCTTCAGAGCTCGGACAGGGAGGTATGGCTACACCTTC.

The chain employs TRBV10-3 and TRBJ2-4, with 8 bases identical to TRBD1. Trimming at V came to 4 bases and at J to 9 bases, leaving 5 bases not matched to a gene. The CDR3 contains 13 residues. Looked up from germline, CDR1 is ENHRY and CDR2 is SYGVKD. CDR3 loop: CAISAGQGPIQYF. CDR3 DNA sequence: TGTGCCATCAGTGCCGGACAGGGCCCCATTCAGTACTTC.

This clone was seen just once. The rearrangement links TRBV6-5 to TRBJ1-2; D gene uncertain. This CDR3 has 15 amino acids. From germline, CDR1 is MNHEY and CDR2 SVGAGI. The ends were cut back, 2 bases at V and 7 bases at J, with 17 bases in the middle. CDR3 loop: CASSYEKDRRSGYTF. CDR3 sequence (DNA): TGTGCCAGCAGTTACGAGAAAGATCGGCGGAGTGGCTACACCTTC.